This note documents a single T cell receptor beta chain sequence. No antigen is known for it. No much larger clone exists at a distance of one base, and base qualities are not known. The junction carries 20 bases between V and J, which are trimmed by 7 bases and 5 bases respectively. From the germline V gene (reference sequence), CDR1 is MNHEY and CDR2 is SMNVEV. The CDR3 numbers 15 residues from cysteine through phenylalanine. Only the CDR3 region is kept as DNA, spanning 45 bases read in frame from base 1. For the CD8 naive samples, CD45RO-negative cells were positively selected for CCR7, yielding a CD45RA+CCR7+ population from which TemRA cells were excluded. Donors were healthy HIV-negative adults with no recently reported acute infections or vaccinations. Every donor was a Caucasian adult residing in Nashville, Tennessee, USA. After blood collection by leukapheresis, PBMCs were isolated using Ficoll-Histopaque density gradient centrifugation and then cryopreserved in the vapor phase of liquid nitrogen. Analytical flow cytometry was used to check the purity and quantity of each magnetically sorted T cell population. From each sorted fraction, genomic DNA was isolated and quantified by UV absorbance on a Nanodrop 2000c.

These data belong to a study of shared clonotypes between healthy human individuals (dated by TCRdb to the early 2020s). About the full investigation: The cohort included a few men and two women between 18 and 49 years of age. The study deeply sequenced blood TCR repertoires of five healthy adults to estimate repertoire size and the extent of clonotype sharing between individuals. Different laboratories and diverse techniques were used to prepare libraries and sequence TCR repertoires, to increase sequencing depth and limit assay-specific biases. Each donor's leukapheresis produced roughly between roughly 0.85 and 10 billion PBMCs. For each donor, three plates each were used for CD4 naive and CD4 memory, two plates were used for CD8 naive, and one plate was used for CD8 memory. Overall study outcomes, separate from this receptor: Rarefaction of sorted-subset datasets indicated incomplete sequencing despite the large sequencing depth. Clonotypes shared by all four sorted-subset donors showed higher generation probabilities than non-shared clonotypes. Roughly 5% of naive CD4, 3.5% of naive CD8, approximately 2.2% of memory CD4, and around 0.4% of memory CD8 clonotypes were shared across a handful of donors. Naive subsets generally had larger estimated clonotype richness than memory subsets did. Pairwise subsampling indicated that sequencing depth was expected to affect the degree of clonotype sharing among donors. Only blood was sampled, and tissue TCR repertoires likely differ from those in blood. Because the study included a small number of donors, the genetic and exposure-history diversity represented was limited.

TCR CDR3 regions were amplified from genomic DNA by multiplex PCR using the deep immunoSEQ assay. Genomic DNA extracted from each cell subset was distributed evenly over all wells of several immunoSEQ 96-well plates, and each plate served as one replicate. For sorted subsets, about 220 ng of genomic DNA, equivalent to 30,000 or so T cell genomes, went into each replicate PCR. The purified libraries were quantified using a Qubit 3.0 fluorometer, sized with a Bioanalyzer 2100, and then quantified again using the KAPA Library Quantification kit. Every immunoSEQ 96-well plate was sequenced on a dedicated single-read 150-cycle Illumina NextSeq 550 flow cell. The source study handled its data this way. Because the immunoSEQ output held only junctional sequences and lacked quality scores, the filtering could not match the filtering applied to full-length reads. Sequences were annotated with PyIR, a Python wrapper for IgBLAST v1.9, using IMGT germline references to assign V/J genes and CDR3. Reads were filtered out if the reads had weak V/J assignments (E-value above 1e-6), no CDR3, stop codons, out-of-frame junctions, or ambiguous translated residues. V3J clonotypes were defined as sequences sharing an identical inferred V gene, J gene, and CDR3 amino acid sequence. Percentage overlap between repertoires was calculated by dividing the number of shared unique clonotypes by the size of the smaller repertoire. Three approaches were used to assess repertoire richness: RTK rarefaction, the Chao1 estimator, and Recon v2.1 estimates of unobserved clonotypes. Generation probabilities for all TCRbeta clonotypes obtained by the gDNA method from a few donors were computed using OLGA. TCRdb's version of the immuneACCESS table is confined to in-frame rearrangements and falls short of the full clone set. An unresolved V gene accounts for under half of the shortfall where checked; the remainder is of unknown origin. The D gene and trimming were derived from the DNA, and the V and J assignments and clone size from that table. Here the sample has 2 million to 2.5 million clones; less than 95% occur a single time. Of the sample, around 1.1% falls within the top ten clones.

The clonotype comes from a man between 18 and 35 years old in good health. The sample taken for sequencing was naive CD8+ T cells sorted from blood. The cell subset or site label for this specimen denotes: CD45RA+CCR7+. This receptor chain uses TRBV27 and TRBJ1-1; a weak D assignment points to TRBD1 (6 bases agree). In nucleotide form, the sequence is TGTGCCAGCACCCCTGGGGCAGGGGCGGGAACTGAAGCTTTCTTT. Translated, this gives CASTPGAGAGTEAFF.